The following is a TCR beta chain sequence with its context. Its antigen is as yet unknown. Other DNA sequences in this specimen translate into the identical CDR3. The junction had 17 bases not matched to a gene; V was cut back by 9 bases and J by 7 bases. Per germline, CDR1 MDHEN and CDR2 SYDVKM. There are 15 residues in the CDR3. TCRdb's table, derived via immunoSEQ multiplex PCR, lists solely in-frame clones and lacks some. Of a few thousand clones in the sample, 75% to 85% are singletons; the top ten hold about 3%. This record belongs to a study of PD-1 blockade in classical Hodgkin lymphoma. Study outcomes and limitations: Newly diagnosed patients were reported to start with lower TCR diversity than healthy donors. Later analyses included only patients treated at least 1 year post-ASCT.

Documented time point: cycle 4 day 1 (C4D1), after more than five weeks of nivolumab. Each and every patient relapsed after autologous stem cell transplantation, and patients got differing brentuximab vedotin exposure. Thawed PBMCs were the source of CD4+ T cells, purified by magnetic negative selection. This specimen consisted of CD4+ T cells from blood, obtained before the fourth cycle of nivolumab. This TCR was sampled from a human donor with classical Hodgkin lymphoma. The chain couples TRBV28 to TRBJ2-7; 8 bases map to TRBD1. The CDR3 region is CASRGAGQGGKEQYF. In nucleotides, the CDR3 is TGTGCCAGTAGGGGCGCCGGACAGGGTGGTAAGGAGCAGTACTTC.